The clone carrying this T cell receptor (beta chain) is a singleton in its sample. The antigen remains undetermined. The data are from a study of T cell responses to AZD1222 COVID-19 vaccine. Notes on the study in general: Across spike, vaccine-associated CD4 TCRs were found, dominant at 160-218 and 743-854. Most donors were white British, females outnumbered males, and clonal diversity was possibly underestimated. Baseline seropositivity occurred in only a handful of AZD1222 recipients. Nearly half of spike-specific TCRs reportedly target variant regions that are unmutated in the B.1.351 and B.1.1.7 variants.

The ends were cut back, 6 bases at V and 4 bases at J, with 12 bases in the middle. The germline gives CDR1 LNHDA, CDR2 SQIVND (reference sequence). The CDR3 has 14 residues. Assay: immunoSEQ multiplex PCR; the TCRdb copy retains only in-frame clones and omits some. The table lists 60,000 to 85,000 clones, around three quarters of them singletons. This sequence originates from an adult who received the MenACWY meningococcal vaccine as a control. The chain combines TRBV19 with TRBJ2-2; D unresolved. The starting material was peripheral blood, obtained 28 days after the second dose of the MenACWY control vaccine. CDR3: CASSPQVGTGELFF. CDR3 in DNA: TGTGCCAGTAGCCCCCAGGTTGGCACCGGGGAGCTGTTTTTT.